What follows are 29 T cell receptor beta chains derived from one specimen sequenced in a study of response to subunit inactivated influenza vaccine. TCRdb processed the RT-PCR reads anew with MiXCR; each CDR3 protein has one entry. The data contain more than 150,000 distinct CDR3 sequences, about 11% of them singletons. The sequenced sample was CD8+ T cells sorted from PBMCs, obtained less than 25 months after vaccination. The origin of the receptors is a man between 50 and 69 years old who received an inactivated influenza vaccine.

The sample holds a few counts of this clonotype. The DNA of the CDR3 is TGTGCCAGCAGCTTGAGGGTCGGCGGCGGGGAGCTGTTTTTT. Translated, it gives CASSLRVGGGELFF. This sequence joins TRBV7-6 and TRBJ2-2; D may be TRBD2 (5 bases). Germline V gene sequence: CDR1 SGHVS, CDR2 FNYEAQ. The CDR3 is 14 residues long. V was pared by 3 bases and J by 7 bases, with 12 bases between. Using reference TRBV7-6 and TRBJ2-2 for the parts outside the CDR3, the full variable domain is GAGVSQSPRYKVTKRGQDVALRCDPISGHVSLYWYRQALGQGPEFLTYFNYEAQQDKSGLPNDRFSAERPEGSISTLTIQRTEQRDSAMYRCASSLRVGGGELFFGEGSRLTVL.

This clonotype came up a few times. This chain links TRBV12-3 or TRBV12-4 with TRBJ2-6; D unclear. Trimming shortened V by 3 bases and J by 12 bases, and 12 bases separated the two germline ends. CDR3 size: 13 residues. As DNA, the CDR3 is TGTGCCAGCAGTTTTCTGGGCCCGGGCGTCCTGACTTTC. This codes for CASSFLGPGVLTF.

A few counts support this clonotype. The CDR3 nucleotides read TGCGCCAGCAGCTTACCAGGGGCTTTCAACACCGGGGAGCTGTTTTTT. This gives the protein CASSLPGAFNTGELFF. The chain uses TRBV5-1 and TRBJ2-2, with a tentative D call TRBD1 (6 bases). V shed 2 bases and J shed 2 bases, with 13 bases lying between them. The CDR3 extends over 16 amino acids. The germline gives CDR1 SGHRS, CDR2 YFSETQ.

This clonotype occurred a few times. The chain carries TRBV10-3 and TRBJ2-1; no definite D call. Germline V CDR1 and CDR2: ENHRY, SYGVKD. The CDR3 is made up of 12 amino acids. With 3 bases removed from V and 8 bases from J, the gap between germline ends came to 8 bases. The CDR3 loop reads CAISENSDEQFF. The DNA of the CDR3 is TGTGCCATCAGTGAAAATTCGGATGAGCAGTTCTTC.

This clonotype has a count of ten or more. The rearrangement joins TRBV20-1 to TRBJ2-7; D is uncertain. This CDR3 is built from 13 residues. V was cut by 3 bases and J by 0 bases, with 9 bases left in between. Germline V gives CDR1 DFQATT, CDR2 SNEGSKA (reference sequence). CDR3 DNA: TGCAGTGCTAGTTCGGTGAGCTCCTACGAGCAGTACTTC. Translation gives CSASSVSSYEQYF.

This clonotype is a singleton in its sample. The V gene is TRBV5-6, the J gene TRBJ2-7, with 8 bases identical to TRBD2. There are 16 residues in the CDR3. Germline CDR1 and CDR2: SGHDT and YYEEEE. Unmatched junction bases numbered 8, after V lost 0 bases and J lost 3 bases. The DNA for the CDR3 is TGTGCCAGCAGCTTGGCCAGGGCGGGAGGCCACTACGAGCAGTACTTC. It is translated as CASSLARAGGHYEQYF.

The V call is TRBV12-3 or TRBV12-4, the J call TRBJ2-2; the D is unclear. The CDR3 contains 12 residues. Trimming cost V 3 bases and J 6 bases, with 5 bases left between them. CDR3 loop: CASSFGAGELFF. The CDR3 DNA sequence: TGTGCCAGCAGTTTTGGGGCCGGGGAGCTGTTTTTT.

The chain joins TRBV21-1 to TRBJ1-2; TRBD1, the table's D call, was not compared with the DNA. TRBV21-1 corresponds to a pseudogene. The CDR3 runs 16 residues. The CDR3 DNA follows: TGTGCCAGCAGCAGGCCCGACAGGGAAATTGCCTATGGCTACACCTTC. It yields the protein CASSRPDREIAYGYTF.

The table lists this clonotype with a few counts. The rearrangement uses TRBV6-2 or TRBV6-3 and TRBJ2-7; 9 bases fit TRBD1. Germline assignment: CDR1 MNHEY and CDR2 SVGEGT. The CDR3 runs 16 residues. V trimming: 0 bases; J trimming: 2 bases; junction bases outside the gene matches: 5. This chain's CDR3 is CASSYSEQGAPYEQYF. As DNA, the CDR3 is TGTGCCAGCAGTTACTCGGAACAGGGGGCTCCCTACGAGCAGTACTTC.

This clonotype has a handful of counts. V and J are TRBV2 and TRBJ2-3; D gene unclear. Trimming removed 6 bases from V and 4 bases from J, with 11 bases in between. In germline, CDR1 is SNHLY, CDR2 FYNNEI. This CDR3 has 13 amino acids. The CDR3 reads CASRRDESDTQYF. In DNA, the CDR3 is TGTGCCAGCAGAAGAGATGAGTCAGATACGCAGTATTTT.

This clonotype was detected a few times. Here the CDR3 DNA reads TGTGCCAGCAGTTTCGCCGGGACTCTACAAGAGACCCAGTACTTC. This encodes CASSFAGTLQETQYF. The chain employs TRBV12-3 or TRBV12-4 and TRBJ2-5; a weak D match, TRBD2 (6 bases). Trimming stripped 3 bases from V and 2 bases from J, with 13 bases between. The CDR3 loop spans 15 amino acids.

This clonotype was recorded many times. This chain joins TRBV30 and TRBJ1-1, with unresolved D. The germline V gene encodes CDR1 GTSNPN and CDR2 SVGIG (reference sequence). This CDR3 region has 13 residues. Trimming stripped 0 bases from V and 0 bases from J, with 5 bases between. The CDR3 sequence: CAWSVGLNTEAFF. DNA for the CDR3: TGTGCCTGGAGTGTCGGACTGAACACTGAAGCTTTCTTT. The full variable domain, completed using reference TRBV30 and TRBJ1-1, is SQTIHQWPATLVQPVGSPLSLECTVEGTSNPNLYWYRQAAGRGLQLLFYSVGIGQISSEVPQNLSASRPQDRQFILSSKKLLLSDSGFYLCAWSVGLNTEAFFGQGTRLTVV.

This clonotype was seen a handful of times. The chain uses TRBV3-1 and TRBJ2-1, with a possible D match to TRBD1 (6 bases). V was pared by 5 bases and J by 0 bases, with 11 bases between. The CDR3 is made up of 15 amino acids. Germline-derived CDR1 and CDR2 are LGHDT and YNNKEL (reference sequence). The CDR3 protein is CASSNYRDSYNEQFF. In nucleotides, the CDR3 is TGTGCCAGCAGCAACTACAGGGACTCCTACAATGAGCAGTTCTTC.

The CDR3 bases are TGCAGCGTTGAATACAGTGTGGCAGATACGCAGTATTTT. Residues: CSVEYSVADTQYF. V usage is TRBV29-1 and J usage is TRBJ2-3, with D uncertain. The CDR3 runs 13 residues. Trimming pared 2 bases from V and 4 bases from J, leaving 10 bases between. Germline CDR1 reads SQVTM; CDR2 reads ANQGSEA.

This chain uses TRBV6-5 with TRBJ2-1; TRBD2 agrees at 7 bases. V lost 6 bases, J lost 4 bases, and 15 bases stayed unmatched. Per germline, CDR1 MNHEY and CDR2 SVGAGI. The CDR3 loop spans 17 amino acids. The CDR3 coding sequence is TGTGCCAGCAGCTCCTCCCTGCCGGGAGGAGTATACAATGAGCAGTTCTTC. Translation gives CASSSSLPGGVYNEQFF.

This clonotype was counted only a few times. The J gene is TRBJ1-2, the V gene TRBV29-1, with 9 positions matching TRBD1. Germline loops: CDR1 SQVTM, CDR2 ANQGSEA. CDR3 length: 14 residues. Unmatched junction bases numbered 7, after V lost 3 bases and J lost 5 bases. CDR3 protein: CSVEGQGSLYGYTF. The CDR3 nucleotides read TGCAGCGTTGAGGGACAGGGCTCGCTTTATGGCTACACCTTC.

The V call is TRBV15, the J call TRBJ1-4, with 12 bases identical to TRBD1. In germline, CDR1 is LNHNV, CDR2 YYDKDF (reference sequence). Trimming took 5 bases from V and 0 from J; bases not matched to a gene: 10. The CDR3 loop spans 19 amino acids. This CDR3 is CATSGQGQGAVATNEKLFF. DNA for the CDR3: TGTGCCACCAGCGGTCAGGGACAGGGGGCTGTGGCAACTAATGAAAAACTGTTTTTT.

The rearrangement links TRBV29-1 to TRBJ1-2, with TRBD1 matching 9 bases. V trimming: 7 bases; J trimming: 4 bases; junction bases outside the gene matches: 10. CDR1 and CDR2 from the germline V gene are SQVTM and ANQGSEA. This CDR3 comprises 14 residues. CDR3 sequence reads: CSAQTGGVGYGYTF. The CDR3 nucleotides read TGCAGCGCACAAACAGGGGGCGTCGGCTATGGCTACACCTTC.

This clonotype has a count of ten or more. The CDR3 DNA follows: TGTGCCAGCAGCGCCGGGACAGGGGGTTACGAGCAGTACTTC. This codes for CASSAGTGGYEQYF. The chain employs TRBV25-1 and TRBJ2-7; 11 positions agree with TRBD1. Germline V gene data show CDR1 as MGHDK and CDR2 as SYGVNS. The CDR3 is 14 amino acids. Trimming took 6 bases from V and 4 from J; bases not matched to a gene: 5.

The chain is built from TRBV12-3 or TRBV12-4 and TRBJ1-1; D possibly corresponds to TRBD1 (6 bases). Deletions cut 3 bases from V and 3 bases from J, with 11 bases between. This CDR3 comprises 14 residues. The CDR3 loop reads CASSFSRGDTEAFF. For the CDR3, the DNA is TGTGCCAGCAGTTTCTCCAGGGGAGACACTGAAGCTTTCTTT.

The chain links TRBV7-9 to TRBJ2-1; 12 positions match TRBD2. The trim removed 6 bases at V and 6 bases at J, leaving 6 bases unmatched. CDR3 size: 15 residues. In germline, CDR1 is SEHNR, CDR2 FQNEAQ (reference sequence). The DNA of the CDR3 is TGTGCCAGCAGGCGGACTAGCGGGAACATCAATGAGCAGTTCTTC. It codes for CASRRTSGNINEQFF.

The sample holds a few counts of this clonotype. The chain is built from TRBV7-9 and TRBJ2-7, with D possibly being TRBD1 or TRBD2 (8 bases each). Germline values: CDR1 SEHNR, CDR2 FQNEAQ (reference sequence). V was clipped by 5 bases and J by 3 bases, with 20 bases between them. This CDR3 region has 16 residues. In DNA form, the CDR3 reads TGTGCCAGCAGCGATAGCGGGGACAGGCACTTCTACGAGCAGTACTTC. Its translation: CASSDSGDRHFYEQYF. The full variable domain, with the rest looked up from reference TRBV7-9 and TRBJ2-7, is DTGVSQNPRHKITKRGQNVTFRCDPISEHNRLYWYRQTLGQGPEFLTYFQNEAQLEKSRLLSDRFSAERPKGSFSTLEIQRTEQGDSAMYLCASSDSGDRHFYEQYFGPGTRLTVT.

This clonotype has at least ten counts. CDR3 DNA sequence: TGTGCCAGCAGTGGCCTGGAGAATGAGCAGTTCTTC. Protein product: CASSGLENEQFF. This chain joins TRBV12-3 or TRBV12-4 and TRBJ2-1, with unresolved D. The V and J ends lost 5 bases and 7 bases respectively, with 9 bases between them. The CDR3 runs to 12 residues.

The chain recombines TRBV4-1 with TRBJ2-1; a possible D gene is TRBD2 (6 bases). The CDR3 loop spans 16 amino acids. Germline V CDR1 and CDR2: MGHRA, YSYEKL. V was shortened by 1 base and J by 5 bases, with 15 bases between the two germline ends. CDR3 in amino acids: CASSQVQVLADNEQFF. For the CDR3, the DNA is TGCGCCAGCAGCCAAGTTCAGGTACTAGCCGACAATGAGCAGTTCTTC.

This clonotype was detected only a few times. The genes are TRBV9 and TRBJ2-7; TRBD2 might be the D (5 bases). CDR3 length equals 13 residues. Germline CDR1 SGDLS, CDR2 YYNGEE. Trimming cost V 1 base and J 6 bases, with 11 bases left between them. The CDR3 region has the DNA TGTGCCAGCAGCGTAAGCCTGCTAGCCGAGCAGTACTTC. Protein product: CASSVSLLAEQYF.

This clonotype was observed a few times. This rearrangement joins TRBV25-1 to TRBJ1-2; TRBD1 is a possible D gene (6 bases). V dropped 2 bases and J dropped 6 bases, with 13 bases sitting between them. Germline CDR1 is MGHDK and CDR2 is SYGVNS. The CDR3 loop spans 14 amino acids. CDR3 residues: CASSERDQGNGYTF. Here the CDR3 DNA reads TGTGCCAGCAGTGAAAGGGATCAGGGGAATGGCTACACCTTC.

V is TRBV16 and J is TRBJ1-5; no firm D call. CDR1 KGHSY and CDR2 FQNENV come from the germline V gene. This CDR3 contains 16 residues. V shed 0 bases and J shed 0 bases, with 9 bases lying between them. In DNA, the CDR3 is TGTGCCAGCAGCCAATCGGACGGGGTTAGCAATCAGCCCCAGCATTTT. Its translation is CASSQSDGVSNQPQHF.

The gene calls are TRBV4-3 and TRBJ1-1; 10 bases match TRBD1. Looked up from germline, CDR1 is LGHNA and CDR2 is YSLEER. The CDR3 consists of 17 residues. V trimming: 4 bases; J trimming: 0 bases; junction bases outside the gene matches: 8. CDR3: CASSRGDRGPLNTEAFF. The CDR3 region has the DNA TGCGCCAGCAGCCGTGGGGACAGGGGTCCTCTGAACACTGAAGCTTTCTTT.

This chain joins TRBV15 and TRBJ2-1; perhaps TRBD2 as D (6 bases). CDR1 is LNHNV and CDR2 is YYDKDF in the germline V gene (reference sequence). The CDR3 runs 12 residues. The ends were cut back, 8 bases at V and 3 bases at J, with 8 bases in the middle. The CDR3 region is CATQGGYNEQFF. Here the CDR3 DNA reads TGTGCCACCCAGGGAGGCTACAATGAGCAGTTCTTC.